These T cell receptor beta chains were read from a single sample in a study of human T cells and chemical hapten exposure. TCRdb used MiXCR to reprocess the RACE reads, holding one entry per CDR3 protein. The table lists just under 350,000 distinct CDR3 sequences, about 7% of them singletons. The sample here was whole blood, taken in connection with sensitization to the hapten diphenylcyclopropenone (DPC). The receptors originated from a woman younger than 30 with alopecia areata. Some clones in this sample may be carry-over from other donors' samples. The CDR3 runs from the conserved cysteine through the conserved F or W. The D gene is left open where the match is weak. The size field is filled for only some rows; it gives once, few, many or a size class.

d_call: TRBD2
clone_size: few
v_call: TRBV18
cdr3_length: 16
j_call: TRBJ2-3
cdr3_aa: CASSPNPAGSTDTQYF
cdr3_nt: TGTGCCAGCTCACCAAATCCAGCGGGGAGCACAGATACGCAGTATTTT

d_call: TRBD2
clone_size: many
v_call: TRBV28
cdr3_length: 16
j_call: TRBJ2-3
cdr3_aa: CASSALTSDTTDTQYF
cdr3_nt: TGTGCCAGCAGTGCCCTCACTAGCGACACCACAGATACGCAGTATTTT

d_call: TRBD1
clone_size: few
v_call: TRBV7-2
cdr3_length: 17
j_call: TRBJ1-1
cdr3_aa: CASSITGTAPMNTEAFF
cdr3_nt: TGTGCCAGCAGCATAACCGGGACAGCACCCATGAACACTGAAGCTTTCTTT

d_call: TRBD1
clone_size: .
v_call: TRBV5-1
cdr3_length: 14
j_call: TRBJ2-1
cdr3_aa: CASSLSAGGSEQFF
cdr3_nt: TGCGCCAGCAGCTTGTCGGCAGGGGGCTCTGAGCAGTTCTTC

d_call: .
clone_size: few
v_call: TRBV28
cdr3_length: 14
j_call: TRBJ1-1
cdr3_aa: CASSPSGWGTEAFF
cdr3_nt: TGTGCCAGCAGTCCCTCAGGGTGGGGTACTGAAGCTTTCTTT

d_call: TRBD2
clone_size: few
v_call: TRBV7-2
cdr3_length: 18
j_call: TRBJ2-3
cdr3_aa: CASSLVSGGAGFTDTQYF
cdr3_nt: TGTGCCAGCAGCTTAGTTAGCGGGGGGGCCGGATTTACAGATACGCAGTATTTT

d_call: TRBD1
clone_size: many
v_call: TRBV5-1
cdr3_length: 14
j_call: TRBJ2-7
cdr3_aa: CASSLGQGSYEQYF
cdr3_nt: TGTGCCAGCAGCTTAGGACAGGGCTCCTACGAGCAGTACTTC

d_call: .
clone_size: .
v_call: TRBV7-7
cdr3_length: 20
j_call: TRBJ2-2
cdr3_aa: CASSSLTKGTLGRNTGELFF
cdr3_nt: TGTGCTAGCAGCTCTCTTACGAAAGGGACCCTCGGAAGGAACACCGGGGAGCTGTTTTTT

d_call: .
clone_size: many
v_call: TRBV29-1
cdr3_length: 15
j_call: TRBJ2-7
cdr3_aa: CSASRGDGLSYEQYF
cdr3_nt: TGCAGCGCCTCCCGAGGGGACGGCCTCTCCTACGAGCAGTACTTC

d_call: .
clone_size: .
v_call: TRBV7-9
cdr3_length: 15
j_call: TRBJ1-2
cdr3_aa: CASSLGNVGNYGYTF
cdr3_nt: TGTGCCAGCAGCTTAGGAAACGTGGGTAACTATGGCTACACCTTC

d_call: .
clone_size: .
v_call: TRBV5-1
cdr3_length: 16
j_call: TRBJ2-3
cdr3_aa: CASSDGGAAGTDTQYF
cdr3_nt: TGCGCCAGCAGCGATGGGGGGGCTGCTGGCACAGATACGCAGTATTTT

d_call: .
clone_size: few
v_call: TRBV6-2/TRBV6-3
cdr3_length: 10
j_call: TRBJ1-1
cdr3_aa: CASRHREAFF
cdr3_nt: TGTGCCAGCAGACACCGAGAAGCTTTCTTT

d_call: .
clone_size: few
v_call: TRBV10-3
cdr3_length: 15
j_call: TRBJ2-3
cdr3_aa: CAISERGDNTDTQYF
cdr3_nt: TGTGCCATCAGTGAGCGGGGGGACAACACAGATACGCAGTATTTT

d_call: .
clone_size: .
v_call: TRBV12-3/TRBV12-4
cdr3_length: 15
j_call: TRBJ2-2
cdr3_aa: CASSKSQGSTGELFF
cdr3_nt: TGTGCCAGCAGTAAGTCGCAGGGGAGCACCGGGGAGCTGTTTTTT

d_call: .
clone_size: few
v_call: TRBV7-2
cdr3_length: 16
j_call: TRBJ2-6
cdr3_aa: CASSLGPTPGANVLTF
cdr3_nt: TGTGCCAGCAGCCTGGGACCGACCCCTGGGGCCAACGTCCTGACTTTC

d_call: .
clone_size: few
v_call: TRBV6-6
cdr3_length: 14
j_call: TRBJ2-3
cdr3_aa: CASSYGGFTDTQYF
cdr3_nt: TGTGCCAGCAGTTATGGGGGGTTCACAGATACGCAGTATTTT